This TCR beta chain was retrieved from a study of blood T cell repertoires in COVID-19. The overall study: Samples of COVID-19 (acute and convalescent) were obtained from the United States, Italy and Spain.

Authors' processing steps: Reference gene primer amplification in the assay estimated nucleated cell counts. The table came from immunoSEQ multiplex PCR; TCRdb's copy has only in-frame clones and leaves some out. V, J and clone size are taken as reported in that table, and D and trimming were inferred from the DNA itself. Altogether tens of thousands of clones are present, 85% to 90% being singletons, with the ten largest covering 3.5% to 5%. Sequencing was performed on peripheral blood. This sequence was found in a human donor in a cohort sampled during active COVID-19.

The CDR3 reads CASSHPTTTNEKLFF. CDR3 nucleotide sequence: TGTGCCAGCTCACATCCCACTACAACTAATGAAAAACTGTTTTTT. The J gene is TRBJ1-4, the V gene TRBV18; no definite D call. V lost 4 bases and J 0 bases, leaving 9 bases between the germline ends. CDR1 and CDR2 (germline): KGHSH, LQKENI. This CDR3 has 15 amino acids.